The T cell receptor (beta chain) described here comes from a study of blood T cells in healthy people across ages. Study-level points and caveats: The unsorted PBMCs prevented any conclusive comparison of naive versus antigen-experienced cells. CMV status of donors was unknown, possibly confounding expanded clonotype changes.

Germline values: CDR1 SQVTM, CDR2 ANQGSEA. The CDR3 length is 16 residues. Losses at the gene ends were 7 bases for V and 0 bases for J; bases not matched to a gene: 11. There are many counts of this clonotype. Its antigen is currently unknown. Every donor provided approximately 10 milliliters of peripheral blood. Total RNA amounts of at least 5 micrograms were extracted per sample. Sample-barcoded 5' priming and a J-beta primer mix drove a second PCR of roughly 7 to 11 cycles. TCRdb re-called the 5' RACE reads with MiXCR, one entry per CDR3 protein. The table lists some 1.7 million distinct CDR3 sequences, 28% of them singletons, with 7% to 9% in the top ten.

This sequence was found in a woman younger than 45 in good health. Sequenced input: blood. The chain links TRBV29-1 to TRBJ2-1, with 8 bases that match TRBD1. The chain's CDR3 is CSAYRGAQSSYNEQFF. The CDR3 DNA follows: TGCAGCGCTTACAGGGGGGCCCAAAGCTCCTACAATGAGCAGTTCTTC.